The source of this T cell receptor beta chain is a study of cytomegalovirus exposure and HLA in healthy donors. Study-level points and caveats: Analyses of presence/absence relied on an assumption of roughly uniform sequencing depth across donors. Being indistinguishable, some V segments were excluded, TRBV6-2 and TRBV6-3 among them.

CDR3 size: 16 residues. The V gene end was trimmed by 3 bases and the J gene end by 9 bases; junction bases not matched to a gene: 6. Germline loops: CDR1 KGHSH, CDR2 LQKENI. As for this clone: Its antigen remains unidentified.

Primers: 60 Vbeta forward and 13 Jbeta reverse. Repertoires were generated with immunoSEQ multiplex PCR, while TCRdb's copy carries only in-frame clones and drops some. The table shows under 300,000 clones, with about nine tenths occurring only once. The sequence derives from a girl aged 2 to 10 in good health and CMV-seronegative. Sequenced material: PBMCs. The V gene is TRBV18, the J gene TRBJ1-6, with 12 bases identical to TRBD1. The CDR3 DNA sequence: TGTGCCAGCTCACCCGCGGGACAGGGGGCCGGTTCACCCCTCCACTTT. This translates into CASSPAGQGAGSPLHF.